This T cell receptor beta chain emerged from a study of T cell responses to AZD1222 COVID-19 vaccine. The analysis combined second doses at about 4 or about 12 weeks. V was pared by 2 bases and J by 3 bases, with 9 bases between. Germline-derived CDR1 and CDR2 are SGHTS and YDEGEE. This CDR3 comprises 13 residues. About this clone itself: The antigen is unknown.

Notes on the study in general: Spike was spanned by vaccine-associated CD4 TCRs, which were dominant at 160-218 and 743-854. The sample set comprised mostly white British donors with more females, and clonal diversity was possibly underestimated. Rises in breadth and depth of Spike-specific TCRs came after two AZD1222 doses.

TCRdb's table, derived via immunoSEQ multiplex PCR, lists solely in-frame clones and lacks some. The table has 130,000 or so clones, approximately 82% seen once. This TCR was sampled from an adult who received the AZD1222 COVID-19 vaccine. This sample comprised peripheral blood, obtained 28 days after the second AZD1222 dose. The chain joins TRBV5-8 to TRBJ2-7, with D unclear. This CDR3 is CASSLMDGYEQYF. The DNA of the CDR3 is TGTGCCAGCAGCTTAATGGACGGCTACGAGCAGTACTTC.